This record covers a single T cell receptor beta chain. Its antigen is as yet unknown. A multiplex PCR was run with 60 Vbeta primers and 13 Jbeta primers. Assay: immunoSEQ multiplex PCR; the TCRdb copy retains only in-frame clones and omits some. The profile shows some 200,000 clones, roughly 87% of them singletons. The data stem from a study of cytomegalovirus exposure and HLA in healthy donors. Whole-study results and caveats: The dataset shows that most TCR sequences were rare, while some public TCRs occurred in many donors. The authors later found TCR association rates varying by HLA locus, with DRB1 most and HLA-C fewest. Presence/absence analyses assumed roughly uniform sequencing depth across donors, which may not hold.

This CDR3 contains 13 residues. Trimming at V came to 6 bases and at J to 6 bases, leaving 7 bases not matched to a gene. Germline V gives CDR1 WSHSY, CDR2 SAAADI. Among the donors, all were healthy bone marrow donors. The source of this sequence is a man in his forties or fifties in good health and CMV-seronegative. The sample was PBMCs. This chain links TRBV10-2 with TRBJ2-7; 8 bases line up with TRBD2. The CDR3 loop reads CASRTSDRLEQYF. The CDR3 DNA reads as TGCGCCAGCAGGACTAGCGACAGGCTCGAGCAGTACTTC.